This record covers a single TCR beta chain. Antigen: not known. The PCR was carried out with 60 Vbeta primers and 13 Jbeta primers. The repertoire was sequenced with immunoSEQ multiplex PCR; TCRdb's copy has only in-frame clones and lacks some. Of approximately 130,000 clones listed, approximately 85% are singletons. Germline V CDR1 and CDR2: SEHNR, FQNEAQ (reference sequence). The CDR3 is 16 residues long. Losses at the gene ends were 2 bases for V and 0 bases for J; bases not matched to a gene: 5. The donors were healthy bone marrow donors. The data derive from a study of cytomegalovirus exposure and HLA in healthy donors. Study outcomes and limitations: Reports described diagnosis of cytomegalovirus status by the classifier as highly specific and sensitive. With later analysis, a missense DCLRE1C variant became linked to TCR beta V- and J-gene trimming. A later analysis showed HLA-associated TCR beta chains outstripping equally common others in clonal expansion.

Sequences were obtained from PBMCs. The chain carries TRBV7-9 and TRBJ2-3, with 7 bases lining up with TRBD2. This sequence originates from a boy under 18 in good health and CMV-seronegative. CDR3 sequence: CASSLRSGASTDTQYF. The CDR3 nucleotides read TGTGCCAGCAGCTTACGGAGCGGGGCTAGCACAGATACGCAGTATTTT.